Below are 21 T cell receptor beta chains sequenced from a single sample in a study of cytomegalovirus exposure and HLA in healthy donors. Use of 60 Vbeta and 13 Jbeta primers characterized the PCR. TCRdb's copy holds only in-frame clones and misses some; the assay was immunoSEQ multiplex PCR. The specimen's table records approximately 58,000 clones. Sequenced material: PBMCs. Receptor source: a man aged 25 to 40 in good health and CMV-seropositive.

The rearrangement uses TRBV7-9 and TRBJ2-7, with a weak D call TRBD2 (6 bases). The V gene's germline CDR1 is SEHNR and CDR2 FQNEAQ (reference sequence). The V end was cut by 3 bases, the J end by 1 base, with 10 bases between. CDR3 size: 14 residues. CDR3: CASSFGTPSYEQYF. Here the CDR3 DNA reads TGTGCCAGCAGCTTCGGGACTCCTTCCTACGAGCAGTACTTC. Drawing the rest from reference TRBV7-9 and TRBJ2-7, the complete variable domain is DTGVSQNPRHKITKRGQNVTFRCDPISEHNRLYWYRQTLGQGPEFLTYFQNEAQLEKSRLLSDRFSAERPKGSFSTLEIQRTEQGDSAMYLCASSFGTPSYEQYFGPGTRLTVT.

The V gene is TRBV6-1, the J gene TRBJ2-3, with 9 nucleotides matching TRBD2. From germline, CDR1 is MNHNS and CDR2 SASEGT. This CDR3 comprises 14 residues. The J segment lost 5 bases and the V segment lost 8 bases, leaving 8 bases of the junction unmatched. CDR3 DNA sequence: TGTGCCAGCTGGCGGGGGGGCCAGGTAGATACGCAGTATTTT. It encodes CASWRGGQVDTQYF.

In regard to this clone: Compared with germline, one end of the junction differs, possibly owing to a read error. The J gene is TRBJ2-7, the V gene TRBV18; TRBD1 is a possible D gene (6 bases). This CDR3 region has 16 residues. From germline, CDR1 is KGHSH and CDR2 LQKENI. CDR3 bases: TGTGCCAGCGCACCAATGAGCAGGGGAGCGTCCTACGAGCAGTACTTC. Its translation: CASAPMSRGASYEQYF.

CDR3 in amino acids: CATTGTGSYEQYF. The CDR3 nucleotides are TGTGCCACCACCGGGACAGGGAGCTACGAGCAGTACTTC. The J gene is TRBJ2-7, the V gene TRBV2, with 9 bases lining up with TRBD1. The germline gives CDR1 SNHLY, CDR2 FYNNEI. The CDR3 has 13 residues. Trimming took 10 bases from V and 3 from J; bases not matched to a gene: 7.

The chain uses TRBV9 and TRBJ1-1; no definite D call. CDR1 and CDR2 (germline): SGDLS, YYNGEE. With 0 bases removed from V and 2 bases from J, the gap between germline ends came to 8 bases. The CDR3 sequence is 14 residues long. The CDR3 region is CASSVAYINTEAFF. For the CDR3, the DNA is TGTGCCAGCAGCGTAGCTTATATAAACACTGAAGCTTTCTTT. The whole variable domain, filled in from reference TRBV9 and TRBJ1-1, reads DSGVTQTPKHLITATGQRVTLRCSPRSGDLSVYWYQQSLDQGLQFLIQYYNGEERAKGNILERFSAQQFPDLHSELNLSSLELGDSALYFCASSVAYINTEAFFGQGTRLTVV.

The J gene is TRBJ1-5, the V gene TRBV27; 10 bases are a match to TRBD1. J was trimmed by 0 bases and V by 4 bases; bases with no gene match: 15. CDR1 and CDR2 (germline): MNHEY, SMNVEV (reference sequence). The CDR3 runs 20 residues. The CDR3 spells CASSSLGKGQGPSSNQPQHF. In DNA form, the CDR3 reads TGTGCCAGCAGTTCCCTAGGAAAGGGACAGGGGCCTAGTAGCAATCAGCCCCAGCATTTT.

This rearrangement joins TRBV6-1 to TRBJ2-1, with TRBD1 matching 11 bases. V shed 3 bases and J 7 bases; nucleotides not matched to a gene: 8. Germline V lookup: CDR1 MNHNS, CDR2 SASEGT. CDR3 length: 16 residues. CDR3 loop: CASSDPGTGGGNEQFF. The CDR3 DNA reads TGTGCCAGCAGTGACCCCGGGACAGGGGGGGGGAATGAGCAGTTCTTC.

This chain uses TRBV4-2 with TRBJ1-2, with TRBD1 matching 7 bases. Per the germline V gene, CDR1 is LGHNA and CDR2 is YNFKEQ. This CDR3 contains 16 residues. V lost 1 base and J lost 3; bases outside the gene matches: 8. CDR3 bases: TGTGCCAGCAGCCAAGTAGGGACAGTAACTTACTATGGCTACACCTTC. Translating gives CASSQVGTVTYYGYTF.

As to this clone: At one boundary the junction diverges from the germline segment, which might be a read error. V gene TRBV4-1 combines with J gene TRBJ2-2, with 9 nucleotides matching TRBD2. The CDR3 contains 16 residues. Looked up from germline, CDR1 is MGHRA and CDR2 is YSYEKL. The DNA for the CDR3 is TGTGCCAGCAGCCAAGCTAGCGGGGCCAACACCGGGGAGCTGTTTTTT. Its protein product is CASSQASGANTGELFF.

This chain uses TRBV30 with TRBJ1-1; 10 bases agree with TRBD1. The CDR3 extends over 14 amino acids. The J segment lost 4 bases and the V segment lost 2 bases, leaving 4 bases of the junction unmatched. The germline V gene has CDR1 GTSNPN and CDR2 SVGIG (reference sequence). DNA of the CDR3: TGTGCCTGGAGTTCGCGGGACAGGGGCACTGAAGCTTTCTTT. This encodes CAWSSRDRGTEAFF.

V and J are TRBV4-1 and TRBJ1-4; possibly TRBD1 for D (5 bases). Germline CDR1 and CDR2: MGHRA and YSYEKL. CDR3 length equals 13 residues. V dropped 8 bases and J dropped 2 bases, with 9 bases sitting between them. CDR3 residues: CASGGGTNEKLFF. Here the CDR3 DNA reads TGCGCCAGCGGGGGGGGGACTAATGAAAAACTGTTTTTT.

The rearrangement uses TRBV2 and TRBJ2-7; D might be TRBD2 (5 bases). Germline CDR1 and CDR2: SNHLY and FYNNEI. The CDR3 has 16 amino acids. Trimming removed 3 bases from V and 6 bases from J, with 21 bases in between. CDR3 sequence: CASSETFSRDYGEQYF. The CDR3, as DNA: TGTGCCAGCAGTGAGACGTTTTCCCGAGACTACGGCGAGCAGTACTTC.

The CDR3 loop is CASSEAGPGTSNMGSYNEQFF. CDR3 nucleotides: TGTGCCAGCAGTGAAGCAGGACCCGGGACTAGCAACATGGGCTCCTACAATGAGCAGTTCTTC. The gene calls are TRBV6-1 and TRBJ2-1; 9 bases are shared with TRBD2. J lost 0 bases, V lost 0 bases, and 15 bases had no gene match. Germline CDR1 is MNHNS and CDR2 is SASEGT. CDR3 length: 21 amino acids.

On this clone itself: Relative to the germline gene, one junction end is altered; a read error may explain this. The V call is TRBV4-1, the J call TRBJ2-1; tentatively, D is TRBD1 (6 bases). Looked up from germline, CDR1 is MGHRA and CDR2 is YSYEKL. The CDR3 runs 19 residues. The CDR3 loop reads CASSQGDRLGTNSDNEQFF. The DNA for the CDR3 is TGCGCCAGCAGCCAAGGGGATAGGTTGGGGACAAACTCCGACAATGAGCAGTTCTTC.

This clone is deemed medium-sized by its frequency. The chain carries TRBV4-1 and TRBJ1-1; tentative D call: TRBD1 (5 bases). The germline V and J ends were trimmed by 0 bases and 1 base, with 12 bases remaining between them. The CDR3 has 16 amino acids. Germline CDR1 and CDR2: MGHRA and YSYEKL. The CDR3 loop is CASSQDQGRKNTEAFF. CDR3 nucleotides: TGCGCCAGCAGCCAAGATCAGGGCAGAAAGAACACTGAAGCTTTCTTT.

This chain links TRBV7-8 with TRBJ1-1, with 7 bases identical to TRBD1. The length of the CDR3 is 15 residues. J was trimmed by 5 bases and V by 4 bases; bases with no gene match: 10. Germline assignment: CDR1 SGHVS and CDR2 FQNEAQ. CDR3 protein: CASSSHPTGRTEAFF. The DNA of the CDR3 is TGTGCCAGCAGCTCCCACCCGACAGGGAGGACTGAAGCTTTCTTT.

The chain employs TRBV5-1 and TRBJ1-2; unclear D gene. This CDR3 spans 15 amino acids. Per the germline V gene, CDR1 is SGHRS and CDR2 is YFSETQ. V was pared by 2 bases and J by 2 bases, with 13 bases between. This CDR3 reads CASSFVGSQNYGYTF. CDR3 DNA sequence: TGCGCCAGCAGCTTCGTGGGCAGCCAGAACTATGGCTACACCTTC.

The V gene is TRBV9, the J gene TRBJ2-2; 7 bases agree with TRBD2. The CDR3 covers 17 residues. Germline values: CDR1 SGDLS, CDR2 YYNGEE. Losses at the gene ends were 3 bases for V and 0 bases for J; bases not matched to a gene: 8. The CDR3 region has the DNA TGTGCCAGCAGCGGGGGGAGGGGTAGGGCGAACACCGGGGAGCTGTTTTTT. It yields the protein CASSGGRGRANTGELFF. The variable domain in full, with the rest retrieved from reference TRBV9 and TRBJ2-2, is DSGVTQTPKHLITATGQRVTLRCSPRSGDLSVYWYQQSLDQGLQFLIQYYNGEERAKGNILERFSAQQFPDLHSELNLSSLELGDSALYFCASSGGRGRANTGELFFGEGSRLTVL.

Here the CDR3 reads CASRINHRDTEAFF. DNA of the CDR3: TGTGCCAGCAGGATCAATCACAGGGACACTGAAGCTTTCTTT. The chain combines TRBV6-4 with TRBJ1-1, with D perhaps matching TRBD1 (6 bases). V was trimmed by 6 bases and J by 3 bases, leaving 14 bases between them. Per germline, CDR1 MRHNA and CDR2 SNTAGT. There are 14 residues in the CDR3.

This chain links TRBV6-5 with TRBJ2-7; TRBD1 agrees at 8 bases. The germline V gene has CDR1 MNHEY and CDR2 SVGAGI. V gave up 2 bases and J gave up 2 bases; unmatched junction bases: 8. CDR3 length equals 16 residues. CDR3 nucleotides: TGTGCCAGCAGTTACGGTAGAGGACAGGGAGCCTACGAGCAGTACTTC. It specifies CASSYGRGQGAYEQYF.

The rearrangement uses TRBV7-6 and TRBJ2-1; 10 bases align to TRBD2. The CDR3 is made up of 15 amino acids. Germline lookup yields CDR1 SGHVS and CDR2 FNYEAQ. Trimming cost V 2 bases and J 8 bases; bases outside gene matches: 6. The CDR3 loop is CASSLTSGRADEQFF. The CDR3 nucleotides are TGTGCCAGCAGCTTAACAAGCGGGAGGGCCGATGAGCAGTTCTTC.